Below are 29 T cell receptor beta chains sequenced from a single sample in a study of blood T cell repertoires in COVID-19. Here immunoSEQ multiplex PCR was the method, and the copy in TCRdb shows in-frame clones only, minus some. The table records about 100,000 clones, just over 85% of them present only once. Sequences were obtained from PBMCs or T cells enriched from blood (not recorded which). Source of these receptors: a woman aged 45 to 65 who had recovered from COVID-19.

This chain joins TRBV9 and TRBJ2-1, with TRBD1 matching over 9 bases. V gave up 5 bases and J gave up 8 bases; unmatched junction bases: 8. The germline gives CDR1 SGDLS, CDR2 YYNGEE. The CDR3 extends over 14 amino acids. The CDR3 reads CASSTGQGLDEQFF. In DNA, the CDR3 is TGTGCCAGCAGTACGGGACAGGGCTTGGATGAGCAGTTCTTC. Filled out from reference TRBV9 and TRBJ2-1, the complete variable domain reads DSGVTQTPKHLITATGQRVTLRCSPRSGDLSVYWYQQSLDQGLQFLIQYYNGEERAKGNILERFSAQQFPDLHSELNLSSLELGDSALYFCASSTGQGLDEQFFGPGTRLTVL.

The chain recombines TRBV27 with TRBJ1-2, with a tentative D call TRBD1 (5 bases). Trimming took 0 bases from V and 3 from J, leaving 11 bases between them. CDR3 size: 15 residues. CDR1 MNHEY and CDR2 SMNVEV come from the germline V gene (reference sequence). CDR3 region: CASSLSGGRYYGYTF. The CDR3 coding sequence is TGTGCCAGCAGTTTATCGGGGGGAAGGTACTATGGCTACACCTTC.

V usage is TRBV28 and J usage is TRBJ2-3; TRBD1 is a possible D gene (7 bases). The CDR3 covers 14 residues. V was shortened by 6 bases and J by 4 bases, with 14 bases between the two germline ends. Germline CDR1 MDHEN, CDR2 SYDVKM. For the CDR3, the DNA is TGTGCCAGCAGCGCACAGGGGAGGCCAGATACGCAGTATTTT. Protein product: CASSAQGRPDTQYF.

This clone was detected a few times. The V gene is TRBV30, the J gene TRBJ1-1; no definite D call. V was clipped by 2 bases and J by 8 bases, with 21 bases between them. CDR3 length: 15 amino acids. The germline CDR1 and CDR2 sequences are GTSNPN and SVGIG (reference sequence). The CDR3 is CAWSRGELEAEEAFF. The CDR3 region has the DNA TGTGCCTGGAGTCGGGGAGAACTGGAGGCAGAGGAAGCTTTCTTT.

V gene TRBV6-5 combines with J gene TRBJ2-3; 8 bases line up with TRBD2. CDR3 length equals 16 residues. Germline CDR1 MNHEY, CDR2 SVGAGI. The ends lost 0 bases at V and 3 bases at J; junction bases unmatched: 5. The CDR3 loop reads CASSYSSGLGTDTQYF. Here the CDR3 DNA reads TGTGCCAGCAGTTACTCCTCGGGACTAGGGACAGATACGCAGTATTTT.

Here the CDR3 reads CASSQDRRQGHSPLHF. CDR3 bases: TGCGCCAGCAGCCAAGATCGGCGACAGGGGCACTCACCCCTCCACTTT. This chain connects TRBV4-1 to TRBJ1-6, with 8 bases lining up with TRBD1. This CDR3 spans 16 amino acids. CDR1 and CDR2 (germline): MGHRA, YSYEKL. With V trimmed by 0 bases and J by 10 bases, 8 bases remained unmatched.

In DNA, the CDR3 is TGTGCCACCCTACAGGGGGGTGGAGCAGATACGCAGTATTTT. As protein: CATLQGGGADTQYF. This sequence joins TRBV3-1 (or the pseudogene TRBV3-2) and TRBJ2-3; 8 positions agree with TRBD1. The germline V gene has CDR1 LGHDT and CDR2 YNNKEL (reference sequence). This CDR3 comprises 14 residues. The J segment lost 4 bases and the V segment lost 10 bases, leaving 10 bases of the junction unmatched.

This clone was seen only once. This rearrangement joins TRBV6-2 or TRBV6-3 to TRBJ1-2; tentative D call: TRBD1 (6 bases). Germline-derived CDR1 and CDR2 are MNHEY and SVGEGT. The CDR3 length is 18 residues. Trimming took off 4 bases at V and 3 bases at J, with 24 bases between the two ends. CDR3 coding DNA: TGTGCCAGCAGTTGGAGGACCAGTAGGGGGGGATACGACTATGGCTACACCTTC. This translates into CASSWRTSRGGYDYGYTF.

The V gene is TRBV19, the J gene TRBJ1-5; D might be TRBD1 (5 bases). This CDR3 spans 13 amino acids. Trimming removed 8 bases from V and 4 bases from J, with 12 bases in between. Germline CDR1 LNHDA, CDR2 SQIVND (reference sequence). For the CDR3, the DNA is TGTGCCAGTTGCGGGACGAAGAATCAGCCCCAGCATTTT. It specifies CASCGTKNQPQHF.

V usage is TRBV27 and J usage is TRBJ1-2, with D possibly being TRBD1 (5 bases). The CDR3 length is 14 residues. CDR1 is MNHEY and CDR2 is SMNVEV in the germline V gene (reference sequence). V lost 2 bases and J 1 base, leaving 8 bases between the germline ends. CDR3 nucleotide sequence: TGTGCCAGCAGTTTAGGGCAGGGTAACTATGGCTACACCTTC. It codes for CASSLGQGNYGYTF.

This chain uses TRBV28 with TRBJ2-7; TRBD1 matches at 9 bases. V was pared by 4 bases and J by 0 bases, with 10 bases of the junction left unmatched. CDR1 is MDHEN, CDR2 SYDVKM, per germline. The CDR3 spans 17 residues. CDR3 sequence reads: CASSSLGQGPISYEQYF. The CDR3 nucleotides are TGTGCCAGCAGTTCCCTGGGACAGGGTCCGATCTCCTACGAGCAGTACTTC.

This clone occurred once. The gene calls are TRBV5-1 and TRBJ2-1; 9 nucleotides line up with TRBD2. The CDR3 loop spans 15 amino acids. Unmatched junction bases numbered 5, after V lost 0 bases and J lost 7 bases. The germline CDR1 and CDR2 sequences are SGHRS and YFSETQ. CDR3 nucleotides: TGCGCCAGCAGCTTGGGGCGGGAGGGCCTTAATGAGCAGTTCTTC. This sequence encodes CASSLGREGLNEQFF.

This clone was observed many times. The chain links TRBV6-4 to TRBJ2-2; TRBD2 agrees at 8 bases. The CDR3 is made up of 14 amino acids. J lost 3 bases, V lost 3 bases, and 0 bases had no gene match. CDR1 and CDR2 from the germline V gene are MRHNA and SNTAGT. In DNA form, the CDR3 reads TGTGCCAGCAGTGAGCGGGGGGACACCGGGGAGCTGTTTTTT. It codes for CASSERGDTGELFF.

This clone was detected once. The V call is TRBV7-9, the J call TRBJ1-1, with a tentative D call TRBD1 (5 bases). The CDR3 consists of 14 residues. Trimming took 5 bases from V and 2 from J, leaving 12 bases between them. CDR1 is SEHNR, CDR2 FQNEAQ, per germline (reference sequence). The CDR3: CASSPMGGNTEAFF. In DNA, the CDR3 is TGTGCCAGCAGCCCCATGGGGGGTAACACTGAAGCTTTCTTT. Looking up the rest from reference TRBV7-9 and TRBJ1-1 gives the full variable domain: DTGVSQNPRHKITKRGQNVTFRCDPISEHNRLYWYRQTLGQGPEFLTYFQNEAQLEKSRLLSDRFSAERPKGSFSTLEIQRTEQGDSAMYLCASSPMGGNTEAFFGQGTRLTVV.

The gene calls are TRBV19 and TRBJ2-1; 10 nucleotides align to TRBD2. CDR3 size: 15 residues. V lost 4 bases to trimming and J lost 2 bases; unmatched junction nucleotides: 2. CDR1 and CDR2 from the germline V gene are LNHDA and SQIVND (reference sequence). CDR3 bases: TGTGCCAGTAGTACTACTAGCGGGACCTACAATGAGCAGTTCTTC. Amino acids: CASSTTSGTYNEQFF.

This chain connects TRBV28 to TRBJ1-1; unclear D gene. Germline V lookup: CDR1 MDHEN, CDR2 SYDVKM. V was trimmed by 6 bases and J by 1 base, leaving 6 bases between them. The CDR3 runs to 12 residues. CDR3 nucleotides: TGTGCCAGCAGGAGCGGGAACACTGAAGCTTTCTTT. Amino acid sequence: CASRSGNTEAFF.

The chain has TRBV6-5 and TRBJ1-4; no definite D call. Per germline, CDR1 MNHEY and CDR2 SVGAGI. The V end lost 6 bases, the J end lost 7 bases, and 12 bases lay between the germline ends. The length of the CDR3 is 13 residues. The CDR3 sequence is CASRLAGTEKLFF. The CDR3 nucleotides read TGTGCCAGCAGGCTAGCTGGTACTGAAAAACTGTTTTTT.

The chain couples TRBV4-1 to TRBJ1-2; 8 bases agree with TRBD1. CDR1 MGHRA and CDR2 YSYEKL come from the germline V gene. The CDR3 has 17 amino acids. V was clipped by 4 bases and J by 8 bases; unmatched bases: 18. CDR3 bases: TGCGCCAGCAGCCTCGAAGGGTTGGGGCAGGGGGCGCGAGGCTACACCTTC. Amino acid sequence: CASSLEGLGQGARGYTF.

This chain uses TRBV5-3 with TRBJ1-3; 10 positions match TRBD1. TRBV5-3 is known as an ORF, though its function is uncertain. The CDR3 is 15 residues long. Losses at the gene ends were 5 bases for V and 3 bases for J; bases not matched to a gene: 5. For the CDR3, the DNA is TGTGCCAGAAGGACAGGGGGCGCAAATGGAAACACCATATATTTT. This sequence encodes CARRTGGANGNTIYF.

The CDR3 loop reads CASSSGQSYNTEAFF. CDR3 nucleotide sequence: TGTGCCAGCAGTTCCGGACAGAGTTATAACACTGAAGCTTTCTTT. The chain is built from TRBV27 and TRBJ1-1, with a possible D match to TRBD1 (6 bases). The CDR3 sequence is 15 residues long. Germline V gives CDR1 MNHEY, CDR2 SMNVEV (reference sequence). Trimming cost V 4 bases and J 2 bases, with 14 bases left between them.

This chain uses TRBV5-1 with TRBJ2-1; maybe TRBD2 (6 bases). In germline, CDR1 is SGHRS, CDR2 YFSETQ. The CDR3 spans 13 residues. Trimming left V 2 bases short and J 15 bases short, with 18 bases between. The CDR3 protein is CASSFGVREPLFF. The CDR3 DNA sequence: TGCGCCAGCAGCTTCGGGGTACGGGAGCCCCTGTTCTTC.

The chain carries TRBV28 and TRBJ1-5, with 7 nucleotides matching TRBD1. After removal of 8 bases from V and 8 bases from J, the junction contained 18 bases not matched to a gene. Germline V gene lookup returns CDR1 MDHEN and CDR2 SYDVKM. This CDR3 contains 16 residues. The CDR3 loop is CASRERQGPVTEPQHF. The CDR3 DNA reads as TGTGCCAGCCGAGAAAGACAGGGTCCGGTCACTGAGCCCCAGCATTTT.

This clone has only one observation. The V call is TRBV7-2, the J call TRBJ2-7, with 8 bases fitting TRBD1. Germline CDR1 SGHTA, CDR2 FQGNSA. Trimming at V came to 5 bases and at J to 2 bases, leaving 5 bases not matched to a gene. This CDR3 comprises 14 residues. CDR3 nucleotides: TGTGCCAGCAGCCCCAGGGACAGGACCTACGAGCAGTACTTC. Its translation: CASSPRDRTYEQYF.

This chain uses TRBV2 with TRBJ1-5; 8 nucleotides agree with TRBD1. Germline lookup yields CDR1 SNHLY and CDR2 FYNNEI. The CDR3 spans 17 residues. Trimming at V came to 6 bases and at J to 0 bases, leaving 10 bases not matched to a gene. This chain's CDR3 is CASRPDRGRYSNQPQHF. The CDR3 coding sequence is TGTGCCAGCAGACCAGACAGGGGCCGATATAGCAATCAGCCCCAGCATTTT.

J is TRBJ2-5 and V is TRBV6-4, with unresolved D. The CDR3 sequence is 13 residues long. The germline gives CDR1 MRHNA, CDR2 SNTAGT. The germline V and J ends were trimmed by 3 bases and 5 bases, with 10 bases remaining between them. The CDR3 nucleotides read TGTGCCAGCAGTGAAGATCCCGGGGAGACCCAGTACTTC. It is translated as CASSEDPGETQYF.

This chain joins TRBV7-9 and TRBJ1-6, with unresolved D. The CDR3 has 13 amino acids. Germline V gene data show CDR1 as SEHNR and CDR2 as FQNEAQ (reference sequence). Between the trimmed V and J ends, which lost 1 base and 7 bases, there was a span of 5 bases. This chain's CDR3 is CASSLGPNSPLHF. The CDR3 DNA sequence: TGTGCCAGCAGCTTAGGGCCCAATTCACCCCTCCACTTT.

A single count supports this clone. The genes are TRBV19 and TRBJ1-4; D might be TRBD1 (6 bases). CDR3 length equals 15 residues. Trimming pared 5 bases from V and 7 bases from J, leaving 17 bases between. Per germline, CDR1 LNHDA and CDR2 SQIVND (reference sequence). In DNA, the CDR3 is TGTGCCAGTAGTCCGATCGGCAGGGGACGTGAAAAACTGTTTTTT. Its translation is CASSPIGRGREKLFF.

The rearrangement links TRBV3-1 (or the pseudogene TRBV3-2) to TRBJ1-1; TRBD1 might be the D (6 bases). Trimming removed 5 bases at V and 1 base at J, with 11 bases between. The CDR3 runs 14 residues. Germline loops: CDR1 LGHDT, CDR2 YNNKEL (reference sequence). For the CDR3, the DNA is TGTGCCAGCAGCGTACGGGACACGAACACTGAAGCTTTCTTT. Translation gives CASSVRDTNTEAFF.

V usage is TRBV9 and J usage is TRBJ2-1; 7 bases are a match to TRBD2. The CDR3 loop spans 15 amino acids. After removal of 4 bases from V and 4 bases from J, the junction contained 8 bases not matched to a gene. CDR1 SGDLS and CDR2 YYNGEE come from the germline V gene. This chain's CDR3 is CASSQDGRVYNEQFF. CDR3 coding DNA: TGTGCCAGCAGCCAGGATGGGAGGGTGTACAATGAGCAGTTCTTC.